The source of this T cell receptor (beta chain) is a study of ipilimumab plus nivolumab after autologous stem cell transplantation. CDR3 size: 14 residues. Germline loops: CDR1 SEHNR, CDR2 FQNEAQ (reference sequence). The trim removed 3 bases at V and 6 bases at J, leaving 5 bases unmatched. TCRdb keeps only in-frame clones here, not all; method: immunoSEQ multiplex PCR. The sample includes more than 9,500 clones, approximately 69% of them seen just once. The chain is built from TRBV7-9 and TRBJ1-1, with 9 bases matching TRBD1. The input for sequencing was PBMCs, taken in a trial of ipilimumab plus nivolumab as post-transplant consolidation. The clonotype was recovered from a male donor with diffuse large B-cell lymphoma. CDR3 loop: CASSLTGGFAEAFF. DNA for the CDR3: TGTGCCAGCAGCTTGACAGGGGGTTTCGCTGAAGCTTTCTTT. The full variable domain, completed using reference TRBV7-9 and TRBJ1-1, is DTGVSQNPRHKITKRGQNVTFRCDPISEHNRLYWYRQTLGQGPEFLTYFQNEAQLEKSRLLSDRFSAERPKGSFSTLEIQRTEQGDSAMYLCASSLTGGFAEAFFGQGTRLTVV.